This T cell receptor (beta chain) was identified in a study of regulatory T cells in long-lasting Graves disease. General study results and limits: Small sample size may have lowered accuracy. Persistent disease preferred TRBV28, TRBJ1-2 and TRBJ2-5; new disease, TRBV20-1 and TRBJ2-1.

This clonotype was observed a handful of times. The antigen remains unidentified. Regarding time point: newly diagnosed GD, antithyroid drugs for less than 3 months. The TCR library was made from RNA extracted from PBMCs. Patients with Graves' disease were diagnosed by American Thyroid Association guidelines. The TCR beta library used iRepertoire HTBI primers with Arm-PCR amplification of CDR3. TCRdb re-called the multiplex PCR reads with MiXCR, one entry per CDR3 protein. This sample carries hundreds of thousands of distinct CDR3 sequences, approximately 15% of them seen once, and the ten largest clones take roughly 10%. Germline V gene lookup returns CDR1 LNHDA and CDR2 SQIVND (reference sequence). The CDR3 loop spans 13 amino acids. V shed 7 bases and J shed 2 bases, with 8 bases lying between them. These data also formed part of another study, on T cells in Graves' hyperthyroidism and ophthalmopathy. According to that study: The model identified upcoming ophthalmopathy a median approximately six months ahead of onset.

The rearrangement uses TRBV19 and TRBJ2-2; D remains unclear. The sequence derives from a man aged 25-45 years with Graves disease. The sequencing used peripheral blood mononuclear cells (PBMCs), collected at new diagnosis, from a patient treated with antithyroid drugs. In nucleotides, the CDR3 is TGTGCCAGTATGGAACGAAACACCGGGGAGCTGTTTTTT. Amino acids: CASMERNTGELFF.